This T cell receptor (beta chain) stems from a study of control samples from healthy donors and cancer patients. Assay used: immunoSEQ multiplex PCR; TCRdb lists only in-frame clones, some missing. The sample records 130,000 or so clones, 70% to 90% being singletons. The V and J ends lost 0 bases and 0 bases respectively, with 6 bases between them. The CDR3 loop spans 15 amino acids. Germline values: CDR1 SGHAT, CDR2 FQNNGV. Sequences were obtained from blood. The clonotype was recovered from a man between 50 and 59 years old in good health. The rearrangement joins TRBV11-2 to TRBJ2-4; D call uncertain. The CDR3 nucleotides are TGTGCCAGCAGCTTAGACGGGCTAGCCAAAAACATTCAGTACTTC. Residues: CASSLDGLAKNIQYF.